This T cell receptor beta chain comes out of a study of long-term antiretroviral therapy in people with HIV. Study-wide points: Clones showing expansion before ART dominated the repertoire at all time points. HIV repertoires spanned narrower CDR3 length ranges than controls. Older ART regimens may have been in use when blood was drawn between about 2004 and 2017.

This clone was counted only a few times. Its antigen is unknown. Survey-level immunoSEQ v3.0 assays were run. The table came from immunoSEQ multiplex PCR; TCRdb's copy has only in-frame clones and leaves some out. The table includes approximately 24,000 clones, 87% detected once. CDR3 size: 14 residues. V was shortened by 0 bases and J by 2 bases, with 9 bases between the two germline ends. Germline-derived CDR1 and CDR2 are SGHDT and YYEEEE. The chain recombines TRBV5-6 with TRBJ2-7, with D unclear. This sequence originates from a man aged 50 to 60 with HIV. The sequencing here drew on unsorted PBMCs, taken 1.8 years before starting antiretroviral therapy. The CDR3 region has the DNA TGTGCCAGCAGCTTGGCTGGGCTACCCTACGAGCAGTACTTC. Encoded protein: CASSLAGLPYEQYF.